Listed here are 9 T cell receptor beta chains from one sample, sequenced in a study of CD8 T cells in Susac syndrome. When the RNA was reverse transcribed, random hexamers were used with an input of 0.5 to 1 ug. TCRdb ran MiXCR on the immunoSEQ multiplex PCR reads and lists one entry per CDR3 protein. The sample records 150,000 to 200,000 distinct CDR3 sequences, roughly 95% being singletons. Sequencing used CD4+ T cells from PBMCs. These receptors were obtained from a human donor in good health.

The CDR3 sequence: CSAVAGGRETQYF. The CDR3 bases are TGCAGTGCCGTAGCGGGGGGCAGGGAGACCCAGTACTTC. This chain links TRBV20-1 with TRBJ2-5; 10 bases align to TRBD2. Germline CDR1 and CDR2: DFQATT and SNEGSKA (reference sequence). The V gene end was trimmed by 6 bases and the J gene end by 5 bases; junction bases not matched to a gene: 6. This CDR3 spans 13 amino acids.

The J gene is TRBJ2-3, the V gene TRBV29-1; D not resolved. Trimming took off 4 bases at V and 1 base at J, with 12 bases between the two ends. The germline gives CDR1 SQVTM, CDR2 ANQGSEA. CDR3 size: 14 residues. CDR3 in DNA: TGCAGCGTTGGAGAGTATCATGGCACAGATACGCAGTATTTT. Amino acid sequence: CSVGEYHGTDTQYF.

The V and J genes are TRBV7-7 and TRBJ2-5; D might be TRBD1 (7 bases). Trimming took off 5 bases at V and 5 bases at J, with 21 bases between the two ends. This CDR3 is 16 amino acids long. The germline gives CDR1 SSHAT, CDR2 FNYEAQ (reference sequence). The CDR3 spells CASSKGAGNSGETQYF. The CDR3 DNA reads as TGTGCCAGCAGCAAGGGGGCGGGGAACTCCGGGGAGACCCAGTACTTC.

This sequence joins TRBV3-1 and TRBJ1-3; D unclear. In germline, CDR1 is LGHDT, CDR2 YNNKEL (reference sequence). Deletions cut 2 bases from V and 4 bases from J, with 9 bases between. The CDR3 runs 14 residues. CDR3 nucleotide sequence: TGTGCCAGCAGCCAACCCGTATCCGGAAACACCATATATTTT. It yields the protein CASSQPVSGNTIYF.

CDR3 DNA: TGTGCCAGCACTCGACAGGGCAGGGACTATGGCTACACCTTC. Translated, it gives CASTRQGRDYGYTF. The rearrangement joins TRBV5-8 to TRBJ1-2, with 7 positions matching TRBD1. The CDR3 is made up of 14 amino acids. Looked up from germline, CDR1 is SGHTS and CDR2 is YDEGEE. Germline trimming cut 6 bases from V and 3 bases from J; bases unmatched to any gene: 8.

The rearrangement joins TRBV6-1 to TRBJ1-6; 9 positions match TRBD1. This CDR3 region has 17 residues. J lost 0 bases, V lost 10 bases, and 10 bases had no gene match. Germline V gene lookup returns CDR1 MNHNS and CDR2 SASEGT. CDR3 coding DNA: TGTGCCACCAGGGACAGGGAGACGAGCTCCTATAATTCACCCCTCCACTTT. It is translated as CATRDRETSSYNSPLHF.

V gene TRBV5-1 combines with J gene TRBJ1-5, with D perhaps matching TRBD1 (5 bases). Germline values: CDR1 SGHRS, CDR2 YFSETQ. This CDR3 is built from 15 residues. V lost 2 bases and J lost 7, with 16 bases in between. The CDR3 bases are TGCGCCAGCAGCTTATCAACAGGTTTAGGACAGCCCCAGCATTTT. Translating gives CASSLSTGLGQPQHF.

The chain uses TRBV29-1 and TRBJ1-2; no firm D call. V lost 6 bases to trimming and J lost 8 bases, with 16 bases between them. Germline V gives CDR1 SQVTM, CDR2 ANQGSEA. The CDR3 loop spans 12 amino acids. The chain's CDR3 is CSVFATSSGYTF. The CDR3 nucleotides read TGCAGCGTGTTTGCCACCTCTTCCGGCTACACCTTC.

V usage is TRBV7-3 and J usage is TRBJ1-5; TRBD1 aligns across 7 bases. The CDR3 is 13 amino acids. From germline, CDR1 is SGHTA and CDR2 FQGTGA. Trimming took 5 bases from V and 6 from J; bases not matched to a gene: 4. The CDR3 region has the DNA TGTGCCAGCAGCCCGACAGGGTCTCAGCCCCAGCATTTT. This sequence encodes CASSPTGSQPQHF.